What follows are 12 T cell receptor beta chains derived from one specimen sequenced in a study of blood T cells in healthy people across ages. A sample-barcoded 5' primer and a J-beta primer mix were used in a second PCR of about 6 to 12 cycles. TCRdb analysed the 5' RACE reads with MiXCR anew, one entry per CDR3 protein. Found here are fewer than 2,000,000 distinct CDR3 sequences, about 32% of them singletons; the top ten hold about 10%. The specimen was blood. These receptors were collected from a woman in her twenties or thirties in good health.

The rearrangement uses TRBV29-1 and TRBJ1-4; D gene ambiguous. The V end lost 7 bases, the J end lost 4 bases, and 7 bases lay between the germline ends. The germline CDR1 and CDR2 sequences are SQVTM and ANQGSEA. The CDR3 has 11 residues. Written as DNA, the CDR3 is TGCAGCGGCGGTTATAATGAAAAACTGTTTTTT. As protein: CSGGYNEKLFF.

The chain combines TRBV27 with TRBJ1-1; no definite D call. This CDR3 has 13 residues. The germline CDR1 and CDR2 sequences are MNHEY and SMNVEV (reference sequence). Trimming shortened V by 6 bases and J by 4 bases, and 12 bases separated the two germline ends. The CDR3 protein is CASRSSGGTEAFF. CDR3 nucleotides: TGTGCCAGCAGATCATCCGGTGGCACTGAAGCTTTCTTT.

This clonotype showed up just a few times. The chain recombines TRBV7-2 with TRBJ1-1; D not resolved. Germline CDR1 reads SGHTA; CDR2 reads FQGNSA. The CDR3 runs to 12 residues. Deletions cut 2 bases from V and 6 bases from J, with 7 bases between. The CDR3 coding sequence is TGTGCCAGCAGCTTACGGGTTTCTGAAGCTTTCTTT. This sequence encodes CASSLRVSEAFF. The whole variable domain, remainder taken from reference TRBV7-2 and TRBJ1-1, is GAGVSQSPSNKVTEKGKDVELRCDPISGHTALYWYRQSLGQGLEFLIYFQGNSAPDKSGLPSDRFSAERTGGSVSTLTIQRTQQEDSAVYLCASSLRVSEAFFGQGTRLTVV.

This clonotype has more than one count but fewer than ten. V gene TRBV27 combines with J gene TRBJ2-3; TRBD2 matches 9 bases. This CDR3 contains 15 residues. The junction had 6 bases not matched to a gene; V was cut back by 3 bases and J by 5 bases. Per the germline V gene, CDR1 is MNHEY and CDR2 is SMNVEV (reference sequence). CDR3 sequence: CASSFRGRGGDTQYF. Here the CDR3 DNA reads TGTGCCAGCAGTTTCCGCGGGAGGGGGGGAGATACGCAGTATTTT.

The sample holds many counts of this clonotype. The chain recombines TRBV29-1 with TRBJ2-5; D remains ambiguous. With 1 base removed from V and 1 base from J, the gap between germline ends came to 4 bases. The CDR3 has 12 residues. CDR1 is SQVTM, CDR2 ANQGSEA, per germline. The DNA of the CDR3 is TGCAGCGTTGAAGGGGCCCAAGAGACCCAGTACTTC. This encodes CSVEGAQETQYF.

V gene TRBV7-9 combines with J gene TRBJ1-1, with D possibly TRBD1 on 6 matching bases. This CDR3 comprises 15 residues. V lost 1 base, J lost 3 bases, and 12 bases lay in between. The germline V gene encodes CDR1 SEHNR and CDR2 FQNEAQ (reference sequence). The CDR3 DNA sequence: TGTGCCAGCAGCTTAGAGGGGGTTTGGGACACTGAAGCTTTCTTT. This codes for CASSLEGVWDTEAFF.

The CDR3 loop is CASSVARIAGGLDTQYF. For the CDR3, the DNA is TGTGCCAGCAGCGTAGCTAGAATAGCGGGAGGTCTGGATACGCAGTATTTT. The chain employs TRBV9 and TRBJ2-3, with 10 bases aligning to TRBD2. The CDR3 length is 17 residues. V shed 0 bases and J 6 bases; nucleotides not matched to a gene: 10. CDR1 SGDLS and CDR2 YYNGEE come from the germline V gene. The full variable domain, in which reference TRBV9 and TRBJ2-3 provide the parts outside the CDR3, is DSGVTQTPKHLITATGQRVTLRCSPRSGDLSVYWYQQSLDQGLQFLIQYYNGEERAKGNILERFSAQQFPDLHSELNLSSLELGDSALYFCASSVARIAGGLDTQYFGPGTRLTVL.

This clonotype has a handful of counts. J is TRBJ1-2 and V is TRBV12-3 or TRBV12-4; D ambiguous. This CDR3 is 17 amino acids long. The V end was cut by 1 base, the J end by 8 bases, with 23 bases between. In DNA form, the CDR3 reads TGTGCCAGCAGTTTAGATAGAGTGTGGCCTTCCTCAGCGGGCTACACCTTC. Translating it yields CASSLDRVWPSSAGYTF.

This clonotype was counted ten times or more. One end of the junction fails to match germline, which may point to a read error. The chain combines TRBV7-9 with TRBJ1-2, with D tentatively TRBD1 (6 bases). The V gene's germline CDR1 is SEHNR and CDR2 FQNEAQ (reference sequence). The CDR3 loop spans 15 amino acids. CDR3 amino acids: CASSLAGGANYGYTF. The DNA for the CDR3 is TGTGCCAGCAGTTTAGCGGGGGGCGCTAACTATGGCTACACCTTC. Combining the CDR3 with reference TRBV7-9 and TRBJ1-2 gives the whole variable domain DTGVSQNPRHKITKRGQNVTFRCDPISEHNRLYWYRQTLGQGPEFLTYFQNEAQLEKSRLLSDRFSAERPKGSFSTLEIQRTEQGDSAMYLCASSLAGGANYGYTFGSGTRLTVV.

This clonotype was counted only a few times. The chain has TRBV4-1 and TRBJ2-1; 10 bases match TRBD2. The V and J ends lost 6 bases and 0 bases, in that order; junction bases with no gene match: 5. CDR1 is MGHRA and CDR2 is YSYEKL in the germline V gene. The CDR3 has 16 amino acids. The CDR3, as DNA: TGCGCCAGCAGGCCTAGCGGGGGCAGCTCCTACAATGAGCAGTTCTTC. As protein: CASRPSGGSSYNEQFF.

This chain links TRBV4-2 with TRBJ1-5, with D perhaps TRBD1 (6 bases). V gave up 3 bases and J gave up 5 bases, with 14 bases separating them. Germline values: CDR1 LGHNA, CDR2 YNFKEQ. CDR3 size: 15 residues. CDR3 coding DNA: TGTGCCAGCAGCCAGGGTCGGGACATATATCAGCCCCAGCATTTT. Amino acids: CASSQGRDIYQPQHF.

Only a few counts were recorded for this clonotype. The rearrangement links TRBV7-9 to TRBJ2-1; tentatively, D is TRBD1 or TRBD2 (5 bases each). Germline-derived CDR1 and CDR2 are SEHNR and FQNEAQ (reference sequence). The CDR3 consists of 15 residues. Trimming left V 1 base short and J 5 bases short, with 12 bases between. CDR3 DNA: TGTGCCAGCAGCTTAGGGGGGTCCCCCCACAATGAGCAGTTCTTC. Its protein product is CASSLGGSPHNEQFF. Complete variable domain (other parts from reference TRBV7-9 and TRBJ2-1): DTGVSQNPRHKITKRGQNVTFRCDPISEHNRLYWYRQTLGQGPEFLTYFQNEAQLEKSRLLSDRFSAERPKGSFSTLEIQRTEQGDSAMYLCASSLGGSPHNEQFFGPGTRLTVL.